This passage covers 6 T cell receptor beta chains from one sample sequenced in a study of regulatory T cells in long-lasting Graves disease. This sample's time point: persistent/refractory GD, antithyroid drugs over 5 years with positive TRAb. Construction of the TCR library relied on RNA isolated from PBMCs. For TCR beta, libraries came from iRepertoire HTBI primers and Arm-PCR of CDR3 regions. TCRdb re-derived calls from the multiplex PCR reads in MiXCR, one entry per CDR3 protein. Of some 340,000 distinct CDR3 sequences in the sample, about 23% were seen once. The sequencing here drew on peripheral blood mononuclear cells (PBMCs), taken when the disease was refractory, from a patient treated with antithyroid drugs. All receptors come from a woman aged 40 to 55 with Graves disease.

The rearrangement links TRBV9 to TRBJ2-7; TRBD2 agrees at 7 bases. Losses at the gene ends were 0 bases for V and 1 base for J; bases not matched to a gene: 4. CDR1 is SGDLS and CDR2 is YYNGEE in the germline V gene. This CDR3 comprises 15 residues. The CDR3 sequence: CASSVEGGSSYEQYF. The CDR3, as DNA: TGTGCCAGCAGCGTAGAAGGCGGGAGTTCCTACGAGCAGTACTTC.

This clonotype was observed once. The junction departs from the called germline gene at one end, perhaps through a read error. This chain links TRBV28 with TRBJ2-7; 8 positions agree with TRBD1. Germline-derived CDR1 and CDR2 are MDHEN and SYDVKM. The CDR3 length is 17 residues. The CDR3 DNA follows: TGCGCCAGCAGCCAAGATAAGGGACAGGCGAGCTCCTACGAGCAGTACTTC. This encodes CASSQDKGQASSYEQYF.

The chain couples TRBV28 to TRBJ2-7; D unresolved. The CDR3 consists of 15 residues. Germline CDR1 MDHEN, CDR2 SYDVKM. V lost 3 bases to trimming and J lost 1 base, with 13 bases between them. The CDR3 sequence: CASSFTGIGSYEQYF. DNA for the CDR3: TGTGCCAGCAGTTTTACTGGGATAGGGTCCTACGAGCAGTACTTC.

This clonotype has ten or more counts. V usage is TRBV28 and J usage is TRBJ1-4; perhaps TRBD1 as D (5 bases). Trimming left V 2 bases short and J 4 bases short, with 11 bases between. The germline CDR1 and CDR2 sequences are MDHEN and SYDVKM. CDR3 length: 15 amino acids. The chain's CDR3 is CASSLGTRSNEKLFF. The CDR3 region has the DNA TGTGCCAGCAGTTTAGGGACGCGGAGTAATGAAAAACTGTTTTTT.

This clonotype was recorded many times. This chain links TRBV20-1 with TRBJ2-5; 8 bases fit TRBD1. The CDR3 is made up of 13 amino acids. Per germline, CDR1 DFQATT and CDR2 SNEGSKA (reference sequence). V trimming: 6 bases; J trimming: 4 bases; junction bases outside the gene matches: 7. The CDR3 protein is CSAEGQGGETQYF. The CDR3 nucleotides are TGCAGTGCAGAAGGACAGGGTGGAGAGACCCAGTACTTC.

The chain joins TRBV10-3 to TRBJ1-1; D uncertain. Trimming cost V 10 bases and J 0 bases, with 12 bases left between them. Germline V gene sequence: CDR1 ENHRY, CDR2 SYGVKD. CDR3 size: 13 residues. CDR3 bases: TGTGCCACCGCGGTGGTCATGAACACTGAAGCTTTCTTT. The encoded protein is CATAVVMNTEAFF.